Following are 26 T cell receptor beta chains from one sample sequenced in a study of T cells after yellow fever vaccination. TCRdb itself ran the 5' RACE reads through MiXCR, one entry per CDR3 protein. The sample carries more than 350,000 distinct CDR3 sequences, around 10% recorded once. The material was PBMCs, obtained on the day of the first yellow fever vaccination. The receptors come from a man between 18 and 35 years old who received the YFV17D yellow fever vaccine.

This clonotype has at least ten counts. The chain links TRBV6-1 to TRBJ2-7; D uncertain. The CDR3 covers 13 residues. The V gene lost 1 base and the J gene lost 3 bases, with 7 bases spanning the gap. Germline V lookup: CDR1 MNHNS, CDR2 SASEGT. The CDR3 region has the DNA TGTGCCAGCAGTGAAGGAGACCTCTACGAGCAGTACTTC. The encoded protein is CASSEGDLYEQYF.

J is TRBJ1-2 and V is TRBV20-1, with D possibly being TRBD1 (5 bases). V was shortened by 4 bases and J by 6 bases, with 18 bases between the two germline ends. This CDR3 contains 14 residues. Germline V lookup: CDR1 DFQATT, CDR2 SNEGSKA (reference sequence). CDR3 sequence (DNA): TGCAGTGCTACCTCCCCTGCGGGGGGACATGGCTACACCTTC. Protein product: CSATSPAGGHGYTF.

This clonotype appeared a few times. The rearrangement uses TRBV20-1 and TRBJ2-3; D call uncertain. This CDR3 region has 12 residues. The germline V and J ends were trimmed by 8 bases and 0 bases, with 9 bases remaining between them. CDR1 and CDR2 from the germline V gene are DFQATT and SNEGSKA (reference sequence). The CDR3 region has the DNA TGCAGTACGACTCCCAGCACAGATACGCAGTATTTT. Its protein is CSTTPSTDTQYF.

There are a few counts of this clonotype. The chain is built from TRBV5-1 and TRBJ2-5, with 10 bases identical to TRBD1. The J segment lost 3 bases and the V segment lost 3 bases, leaving 5 bases of the junction unmatched. CDR3 length: 15 residues. CDR1 is SGHRS and CDR2 is YFSETQ in the germline V gene. The chain's CDR3 is CASSSAGTGEETQYF. CDR3 nucleotides: TGCGCCAGCAGCTCCGCCGGGACAGGGGAAGAGACCCAGTACTTC.

In its sample, this clonotype was seen a few times. The chain is built from TRBV20-1 and TRBJ1-6; tentatively, D is TRBD1 (6 bases). The CDR3 is made up of 13 amino acids. Germline V gives CDR1 DFQATT, CDR2 SNEGSKA (reference sequence). V shed 3 bases and J shed 12 bases, with 15 bases lying between them. The chain's CDR3 is CSARAGTQVPLHF. Here the CDR3 DNA reads TGCAGTGCTAGGGCCGGGACACAAGTACCCCTCCACTTT.

Many counts were recorded for this clonotype. This chain joins TRBV7-8 and TRBJ2-7; perhaps TRBD1 as D (6 bases). Germline CDR1 SGHVS, CDR2 FQNEAQ. CDR3 size: 13 residues. V gave up 6 bases and J gave up 4 bases, with 13 bases separating them. CDR3 protein: CASSWDTLYEQYV. The CDR3 coding sequence is TGTGCCAGCAGTTGGGACACTTTATACGAGCAGTACGTC.

The sample holds a few counts of this clonotype. The V and J genes are TRBV7-6 and TRBJ2-7; weak D call: TRBD1 (6 bases). Trimming left V 3 bases short and J 0 bases short, with 12 bases between. The CDR3 runs 15 residues. The germline CDR1 and CDR2 sequences are SGHVS and FNYEAQ. The CDR3 region is CASSLSQGSSYEQYV. The CDR3 DNA is TGTGCCAGCAGCTTGTCCCAGGGGAGCTCCTACGAGCAGTACGTC.

V and J are TRBV5-1 and TRBJ1-1; D gene ambiguous. Germline loops: CDR1 SGHRS, CDR2 YFSETQ. V was trimmed by 0 bases and J by 5 bases, leaving 11 bases between them. The CDR3 has 14 residues. DNA of the CDR3: TGCGCCAGCAGCTTGGGAGTAATCGTGACTGAAGCTTTCTTT. Encoded protein: CASSLGVIVTEAFF.

The table lists this clonotype with a few counts. The V gene is TRBV21-1, the J gene TRBJ1-2. TRBV21-1 is deemed a pseudogene. The CDR3 covers 15 residues. The CDR3 spells CASKIAVLRSGGYTF. The CDR3 DNA sequence: TGTGCCAGCAAAATAGCAGTGCTCCGGTCGGGCGGCTACACCTTC.

In this sample, this clonotype turned up a few times. The rearrangement joins TRBV4-1 to TRBJ2-7; D not resolved. The CDR3 sequence is 13 residues long. Germline V CDR1 and CDR2: MGHRA, YSYEKL. Trimming shortened V by 1 base and J by 5 bases, and 9 bases separated the two germline ends. In nucleotides, the CDR3 is TGCGCCAGCAGCCAAGTGGCCAGCAACGAGCAGTACGTC. It is translated as CASSQVASNEQYV.

This sequence joins TRBV7-9 and TRBJ2-3; a possible D gene is TRBD2 (6 bases). Per germline, CDR1 SEHNR and CDR2 FQNEAQ (reference sequence). CDR3 size: 13 residues. Trimming shortened V by 5 bases and J by 6 bases, and 12 bases separated the two germline ends. In nucleotides, the CDR3 is TGTGCCAGCAGCCCTAGGAGGGAGGATACGCAGTATTTT. The encoded protein is CASSPRREDTQYF.

V is TRBV12-3 or TRBV12-4 and J is TRBJ2-1; TRBD1 matches at 7 bases. V trimming: 2 bases; J trimming: 9 bases; junction bases outside the gene matches: 10. This CDR3 spans 15 amino acids. The DNA for the CDR3 is TGTGCCAGCAGTTTATTTTCGGGGACAGCCTTTGAGCAGTTCTTC. Protein: CASSLFSGTAFEQFF.

This clonotype has only a few counts. The rearrangement uses TRBV4-1 and TRBJ2-7; D may be TRBD1 (6 bases). Between the trimmed V and J ends, which lost 1 base and 0 bases, there was a span of 10 bases. Germline V lookup: CDR1 MGHRA, CDR2 YSYEKL. There are 15 residues in the CDR3. The CDR3 loop is CASSQGDTASYEQYF. DNA for the CDR3: TGCGCCAGCAGCCAAGGGGACACCGCCTCCTACGAGCAGTACTTC.

This clonotype was counted many times. V usage is TRBV9 and J usage is TRBJ2-3; a possible D gene is TRBD2 (5 bases). Looked up from germline, CDR1 is SGDLS and CDR2 is YYNGEE. V gave up 7 bases and J gave up 6 bases, with 12 bases separating them. The CDR3 runs to 12 residues. In DNA form, the CDR3 reads TGTGCCAGCGCCTCCCCTAGCGATACGCAGTATTTT. Translation gives CASASPSDTQYF.

This clonotype was picked up a small number of times. The CDR3 loop is CASSLGASGSSTGELFF. In nucleotides, the CDR3 is TGTGCCAGCAGCTTGGGGGCAAGCGGGTCTTCCACCGGGGAGCTGTTTTTT. The V and J genes are TRBV5-4 and TRBJ2-2, with a weak D call TRBD2 (6 bases). Germline values: CDR1 SGHNT, CDR2 YYREEE (reference sequence). Trimming took 0 bases from V and 4 from J, leaving 16 bases between them. CDR3 length: 17 residues.

This clonotype has ten or more counts. The chain links TRBV7-3 to TRBJ1-1, with 9 bases lining up with TRBD1. CDR3 length: 13 residues. Trimming at V came to 4 bases and at J to 11 bases, leaving 8 bases not matched to a gene. Germline V lookup: CDR1 SGHTA, CDR2 FQGTGA. The DNA of the CDR3 is TGTGCCAGCAGCTCAATACAGGGGGCCGGGGCTTTCTTT. It is translated as CASSSIQGAGAFF.

This clonotype was observed a handful of times. The chain links TRBV7-2 to TRBJ2-7, with 7 positions matching TRBD1. Germline values: CDR1 SGHTA, CDR2 FQGNSA. V shed 5 bases, J shed 7 bases, and the junction held 11 bases outside the gene matches. The CDR3 extends over 14 amino acids. In DNA form, the CDR3 reads TGTGCCAGCAGCGTGGGGACAGCCCTTCAGGAGCAGTACTTC. Its translation is CASSVGTALQEQYF.

Only a few counts were recorded for this clonotype. The V call is TRBV20-1, the J call TRBJ1-1; D is possibly TRBD1 (6 bases). V lost 4 bases and J lost 1, with 19 bases in between. The germline CDR1 and CDR2 sequences are DFQATT and SNEGSKA (reference sequence). The CDR3 loop spans 16 amino acids. The CDR3 protein is CSAIVVWGAKNTEAFF. CDR3 nucleotide sequence: TGCAGTGCTATCGTGGTTTGGGGGGCGAAGAACACTGAAGCTTTCTTT.

This clonotype was counted only a few times. V is TRBV19 and J is TRBJ2-5, with D hard to call. There are 12 residues in the CDR3. The germline V and J ends were trimmed by 3 bases and 0 bases, with 2 bases remaining between them. Germline-derived CDR1 and CDR2 are LNHDA and SQIVND (reference sequence). CDR3 region: CASSMYQETQYF. Here the CDR3 DNA reads TGTGCCAGTAGTATGTACCAAGAGACCCAGTACTTC.

This clonotype was observed a few times. J is TRBJ2-1 and V is TRBV15; D is uncertain. Trimming stripped 0 bases from V and 2 bases from J, with 8 bases between. This CDR3 has 15 residues. Germline-derived CDR1 and CDR2 are LNHNV and YYDKDF (reference sequence). Here the CDR3 reads CATSRDPGTYNEQFF. CDR3 bases: TGTGCCACCAGCAGAGACCCTGGTACCTACAATGAGCAGTTCTTC.

The chain employs TRBV10-3 and TRBJ2-7; perhaps D is TRBD1 or TRBD2 (5 bases each). The CDR3 runs to 13 residues. CDR1 ENHRY and CDR2 SYGVKD come from the germline V gene. Trimming removed 10 bases from V and 3 bases from J, with 16 bases in between. CDR3 sequence reads: CATRGQDNYEQYV. The CDR3 region has the DNA TGTGCCACTCGGGGCCAGGACAACTACGAGCAGTACGTC.

There are a few counts of this clonotype. The V call is TRBV4-1, the J call TRBJ1-3; D ambiguous. V gave up 2 bases and J gave up 0 bases, with 8 bases separating them. This CDR3 comprises 15 residues. The germline V gene has CDR1 MGHRA and CDR2 YSYEKL. CDR3 in amino acids: CASSQLWISGNTIYF. The CDR3 DNA is TGCGCCAGCAGCCAATTATGGATCTCTGGAAACACCATATATTTT.

The chain is built from TRBV7-9 and TRBJ2-2; no firm D call. V was trimmed by 3 bases and J by 1 base, leaving 6 bases between them. The length of the CDR3 is 14 residues. Germline values: CDR1 SEHNR, CDR2 FQNEAQ (reference sequence). The CDR3 sequence is CASSFIGNTGELFF. The CDR3 nucleotides read TGTGCCAGCAGCTTTATCGGGAACACCGGGGAGCTGTTTTTT.

The gene calls are TRBV9 and TRBJ2-1, with TRBD1 matching over 9 bases. The CDR3 has 15 residues. V lost 3 bases to trimming and J lost 6 bases; unmatched junction nucleotides: 7. Germline V gene lookup returns CDR1 SGDLS and CDR2 YYNGEE. Here the CDR3 DNA reads TGTGCCAGCAGCGCCGGGACAGGGTCAATCAATGAGCAGTTCTTC. Protein: CASSAGTGSINEQFF.

This clonotype was counted between two and nine times. The chain joins TRBV7-2 to TRBJ1-6; 7 nucleotides line up with TRBD1. The CDR3 spans 15 residues. In germline, CDR1 is SGHTA, CDR2 FQGNSA. J gave up 6 bases and V 5 bases, and 7 bases lay outside the gene matches. CDR3 sequence (DNA): TGTGCCAGCAGCCTATATGGGACAGCTAATTCACCCCTCCACTTT. This codes for CASSLYGTANSPLHF.

This clonotype was picked up a small number of times. V is TRBV20-1 and J is TRBJ2-2; D gene ambiguous. V lost 2 bases and J 0 bases, leaving 10 bases between the germline ends. Germline V lookup: CDR1 DFQATT, CDR2 SNEGSKA (reference sequence). The CDR3 is made up of 15 amino acids. CDR3 protein: CSARLGKANTGELFF. Here the CDR3 DNA reads TGCAGTGCTAGATTGGGAAAGGCGAACACCGGGGAGCTGTTTTTT.